Presented here are 17 T cell receptor beta chains from one specimen sequenced in a study of T-cell memory formation after mild COVID-19. One entry per CDR3 protein, called by TCRdb with MiXCR from the 5' RACE reads. The sample has 200,000 to 250,000 distinct CDR3 sequences, over 7.5% seen once. The material sequenced was PBMCs or a T cell subset sorted from them (not recorded which). These receptors originate from a man aged 18 to 30 who had mild COVID-19 (a few samples of this study predate the infection). Cell type and time point are not known.

Only a few counts were recorded for this clonotype. J is TRBJ2-5 and V is TRBV7-9; the D gene is possibly TRBD1 (5 bases). The CDR3 loop spans 14 amino acids. The germline V and J ends were trimmed by 1 base and 3 bases, with 9 bases remaining between them. Germline V gene lookup returns CDR1 SEHNR and CDR2 FQNEAQ (reference sequence). The CDR3 sequence is CASSLGQGEETQYF. Written as DNA, the CDR3 is TGTGCCAGCAGCTTAGGTCAGGGTGAAGAGACCCAGTACTTC.

As regards this clonotype: One end of the junction fails to match germline, which may point to a read error. For the CDR3, the DNA is TGTGCTAGCAGCCCAAGCGGGGGTCTATCTTCGCAGTATTTT. Translating gives CASSPSGGLSSQYF. The V and J genes are TRBV7-7 and TRBJ2-3; 8 bases are shared with TRBD2. The CDR3 extends over 14 amino acids. Germline CDR1 and CDR2: SSHAT and FNYEAQ (reference sequence).

This clonotype was counted only a few times. The chain is built from TRBV5-4 and TRBJ2-3, with D perhaps TRBD1 (6 bases). CDR1 SGHNT and CDR2 YYREEE come from the germline V gene (reference sequence). The CDR3 consists of 16 residues. Trimming removed 4 bases from V and 2 bases from J, with 17 bases in between. The CDR3 here is CASSHGLGGSTDTQYF. CDR3 in DNA: TGTGCCAGCAGCCACGGATTAGGGGGATCCACAGATACGCAGTATTTT.

This rearrangement joins TRBV20-1 to TRBJ2-3; 9 bases are shared with TRBD2. The length of the CDR3 is 15 residues. With V trimmed by 4 bases and J by 4 bases, 9 bases remained unmatched. CDR1 DFQATT and CDR2 SNEGSKA come from the germline V gene (reference sequence). CDR3: CSATSVSGGADTQYF. The CDR3, as DNA: TGCAGTGCTACGTCGGTTAGCGGGGGAGCAGATACGCAGTATTTT.

This clonotype was seen ten or more times. The chain links TRBV7-2 to TRBJ2-5; D gene ambiguous. The CDR3 is 12 amino acids. V was clipped by 3 bases and J by 4 bases, with 6 bases between them. The germline CDR1 and CDR2 sequences are SGHTA and FQGNSA. CDR3 residues: CASSFLSETQYF. CDR3 sequence (DNA): TGTGCCAGCAGCTTCCTTTCAGAGACCCAGTACTTC.

The chain is built from TRBV4-1 and TRBJ1-1; weak D call: TRBD1 (5 bases). Germline CDR1 and CDR2: MGHRA and YSYEKL. The CDR3 covers 14 residues. V gave up 0 bases and J gave up 1 base, with 6 bases separating them. The DNA of the CDR3 is TGCGCCAGCAGCCAAGACAGGGAGAACACTGAAGCTTTCTTT. This encodes CASSQDRENTEAFF.

A few counts support this clonotype. The V and J genes are TRBV5-1 and TRBJ2-3; TRBD2 aligns across 9 bases. The ends lost 3 bases at V and 0 bases at J; junction bases unmatched: 5. Germline CDR1 and CDR2: SGHRS and YFSETQ. This CDR3 spans 16 amino acids. The CDR3 DNA follows: TGCGCCAGCAGCTCCTTAGCGGGAGCTAGCACAGATACGCAGTATTTT. Its protein product is CASSSLAGASTDTQYF.

The sample holds many counts of this clonotype. The J gene is TRBJ2-3, the V gene TRBV5-1; TRBD2 aligns across 7 bases. Looked up from germline, CDR1 is SGHRS and CDR2 is YFSETQ. The trim removed 5 bases at V and 2 bases at J, leaving 8 bases unmatched. This CDR3 contains 15 residues. The CDR3 sequence: CASRDASGSTDTQYF. DNA for the CDR3: TGCGCCAGCAGAGACGCTAGCGGATCCACAGATACGCAGTATTTT.

This clonotype was seen only a few times. CDR3 in DNA: TGTGCCAGCAGTTACTCAGGGAGCCTAGACACTGAAGCTTTCTTT. It translates to CASSYSGSLDTEAFF. V is TRBV6-5 and J is TRBJ1-1; D not resolved. V dropped 0 bases and J dropped 3 bases, with 11 bases sitting between them. The CDR3 is 15 amino acids. Germline assignment: CDR1 MNHEY and CDR2 SVGAGI.

This clonotype has just a few counts. The CDR3 sequence: CASTSWTSYEQYV. The CDR3 DNA sequence: TGTGCCAGTACCTCATGGACATCCTACGAGCAGTACGTC. This chain joins TRBV5-6 and TRBJ2-7; maybe TRBD1 (5 bases). The CDR3 has 13 residues. With 8 bases removed from V and 1 base from J, the gap between germline ends came to 13 bases. Germline CDR1 is SGHDT and CDR2 is YYEEEE.

The chain recombines TRBV9 with TRBJ1-2; TRBD1 is a possible D gene (5 bases). The CDR3 has 15 residues. Germline assignment: CDR1 SGDLS and CDR2 YYNGEE. Trimming left V 0 bases short and J 6 bases short, with 15 bases between. CDR3 nucleotides: TGTGCCAGCAGCGTAGACGCGAGAGGGGTGGATGGCTACACCTTC. It yields the protein CASSVDARGVDGYTF.

Many counts were recorded for this clonotype. This rearrangement joins TRBV20-1 to TRBJ2-3; D is undetermined. Trimming pared 5 bases from V and 6 bases from J, leaving 12 bases between. Looked up from germline, CDR1 is DFQATT and CDR2 is SNEGSKA (reference sequence). The CDR3 loop spans 12 amino acids. Here the CDR3 DNA reads TGCAGTGCTTTCTGGCCGGGCGATACGCAGTATTTT. It encodes CSAFWPGDTQYF.

This clonotype was found a few times. The chain couples TRBV4-3 to TRBJ2-6, with 7 bases matching TRBD2. The CDR3 covers 19 residues. The junction had 13 bases not matched to a gene; V was cut back by 2 bases and J by 3 bases. Germline CDR1 LGHNA, CDR2 YSLEER. The CDR3 here is CASSQRVPDGGFGANVLTF. Here the CDR3 DNA reads TGCGCCAGCAGCCAAAGGGTCCCAGACGGGGGGTTTGGGGCCAACGTCCTGACTTTC.

This clonotype showed up many times. The chain is built from TRBV12-3 or TRBV12-4 and TRBJ1-4; D is ambiguous. The CDR3 consists of 13 residues. Between the trimmed V and J ends, which lost 8 bases and 6 bases, there was a span of 13 bases. This CDR3 reads CASGREHYEKLFF. The CDR3 DNA reads as TGTGCCAGCGGGCGGGAGCACTATGAAAAACTGTTTTTT.

This rearrangement joins TRBV12-3 or TRBV12-4 to TRBJ2-5; D is possibly TRBD2 (6 bases). Trimming took off 6 bases at V and 3 bases at J, with 11 bases between the two ends. The CDR3 spans 13 residues. The CDR3 here is CASRPRDEETQYF. The CDR3 region has the DNA TGTGCCAGCAGGCCGCGGGACGAAGAGACCCAGTACTTC.

This clonotype was recorded a few times. This chain joins TRBV10-2 and TRBJ2-7, with 8 bases matching TRBD2. Trimming removed 6 bases from V and 6 bases from J; junction bases left unmatched: 10. Germline CDR1 reads WSHSY; CDR2 reads SAAADI. CDR3 length: 14 amino acids. The CDR3 region has the DNA TGCGCCAGCAGGCTACCGGGGGGGCAGGGCGAGCAGTACTTC. It yields the protein CASRLPGGQGEQYF.

This clonotype occurred many times. This chain uses TRBV30 with TRBJ1-5, with D unclear. The V and J ends lost 2 bases and 9 bases respectively, with 11 bases between them. The germline V gene encodes CDR1 GTSNPN and CDR2 SVGIG (reference sequence). This CDR3 region has 12 residues. Written as DNA, the CDR3 is TGTGCCTGGAGTCCGGATTTCGGGCCCCAGCATTTT. This gives the protein CAWSPDFGPQHF.